This T cell receptor beta chain was identified during a study of OX40 agonist ivuxolimab in advanced cancers. In the study overall: Patients in the trial were receiving intravenous ivuxolimab every 2 weeks, at doses of 0.01 to 10 mg/kg. Those enrolled were 70% to 85% male, with a mean age of roughly 62 years and ages from about 20 to 80. Overall study results and limits: Doses of 0.1 to 3.0 mg/kg were accompanied by clonal expansion of CD4+ and CD8+ blood T cells by week 6.

As to this clone: Its cognate antigen is unknown.

Individuals having autoimmune disease history or systemic immunosuppression were not enrolled. The CDR3 runs to 15 residues. With 1 base clipped from V and 4 bases from J, the junction kept 6 bases outside the gene matches. Germline CDR1 is SGHVS and CDR2 is FNYEAQ. Measured with immunoSEQ multiplex PCR; TCRdb has only the in-frame clones, and not every one. The sample lists roughly 140,000 clones; around 94% were seen once. Here the sequenced sample was CD4+ or CD8+ T cells sorted from blood, taken in a trial of the OX40 agonist ivuxolimab. The chain couples TRBV7-6 to TRBJ1-2; 7 nucleotides line up with TRBD1. This sequence was found in an adult with an advanced solid tumor such as melanoma, head and neck, liver or kidney cancer. The CDR3 nucleotides are TGTGCCAGCAGCTTAGGTGCAGGGGGTACCTATGGCTACACCTTC. Translated: CASSLGAGGTYGYTF.